The entry that follows covers one T cell receptor (beta chain) sequence. What this receptor recognizes is not known. Preparation of the library involved the immunoSEQ multiplex PCR assay. The multiplex PCR relied on a mix of 60 forward primers for TCR Vbeta segments and 13 reverse primers for TCR Jbeta segments. The CDR3 region of rearranged TCR beta genes was amplified from genomic DNA with a multiplex PCR assay. The amplified TCR beta libraries were sequenced on the Illumina HiSeq System as 87-base-pair reads. The paper's processing steps were these. A later analysis tallied 75 million to 85 million unique TCR beta chains across the 700 or so repertoires, and approximately 11 million of those chains were shared by two or more donors. Raw reads were error-corrected and collapsed into unique sequences by a nearest-neighbor algorithm in which closely related sequences were merged to remove PCR and sequencing errors. Alignment of CDR3 sequences to IMGT reference sequences was used to assign V, D and J gene segments. For a sequence to be retained, a match of at least six nucleotides was required to both a V gene segment and a J gene segment. Rearrangements were classified as productive when the CDR3 lacked stop codons and remained in frame with V and J, and all other rearrangements were classified as non-productive. Following IMGT convention, CDR3 was defined as the stretch from the second conserved V-encoded cysteine up to the conserved J-encoded phenylalanine. In an earlier analysis of 587 of the donors, sequences lacking an unambiguous match to a single V gene segment were excluded. In an earlier analysis of several hundred of the donors, a V segment was called functional when productive rearrangements were above 56.7%, and segregating when the standard deviation between donors exceeded 5%. A statistical classification framework was built to diagnose cytomegalovirus status from the catalog of TCR beta chain sequences. A later analysis assigned V and J genes by comparing TCR nucleotide sequences with IMGT/GENE-DB human TR gene sequences. A later analysis assigned CDR3 sequences and most-parsimonious VDJ recombination scenarios with the TCRdist pipeline. In a later analysis, each TCR beta chain was defined by its CDR3 amino acid sequence together with its V-gene family, and reads lacking a unique V-gene family were excluded. In a later analysis, a few hundred highly shared, low-generation-probability nucleotide sequences were removed to address suspected cross-contamination and a sequencing artifact. In a later analysis, a clonal expansion index was calculated for each public chain from normalized within-repertoire ranks of inferred template counts. A later analysis computed generation probabilities with a VDJ recombination model fitted to out-of-frame rearrangements, and checked the results against IGoR. In a later analysis, TCR-TCR, TCR-HLA and TCR-CMV co-occurrence was scored with hypergeometric tests, and a repertoire-size bias correction was applied to TCR pairs. To estimate false discovery rates, a later analysis permuted the HLA or CMV assignments 20 times. In a later analysis, co-occurring TCRs were grouped using DBSCAN, with TCRdist sequence similarity added in when clustering inside HLA-allele-positive subsets. Repertoires with fewer than 30,000 or more than 120,000 public chains were left out of co-occurrence clustering, as were roughly five repertoires with anomalous nucleotide sharing. Imported from immuneACCESS, the table was reduced by TCRdb to in-frame sequences with V and J called. These copies leave out some clones; in studies compared against another copy, an unresolved V gene accounts for under half, and the cause of the remainder is not known. V and J calls and clone size are given by that table; D and trimming were obtained from the DNA. This sample's table contains 90,000 to 130,000 clones. The top ten clonotypes cover 3% to 4.5% of the sample.

The data were taken from a study of cytomegalovirus exposure and HLA in healthy donors (dated by TCRdb to 2015 to 2018). About the study as a whole: According to an earlier analysis of 550 to 700 of the donors, some 180 million T cells yielded approximately 120 million unique TCR beta sequences and 276 Gb of sequence data. Roughly 5 DR-DQ haplotypes were treated as single units for association and clustering because of strong linkage in the cohort. The study aimed to test whether signatures of past pathogen exposure could be identified by cataloging public T cell receptors. Of the 300 to 500 genotyped donors, less than 85% were placed in the genetic ancestry cluster associated with self-reported Caucasian donors. Class I and class II HLA loci were covered by the typing at four-digit resolution. An earlier analysis of some 500 of the donors used high-throughput TCR beta sequencing to judge whether each TCR beta V gene segment behaved as functional or pseudogenic. Donor age, sex, ethnicity and CMV serostatus were collected together with the repertoire data. The T cell repertoires of 666 subjects were profiled by immunosequencing and related to cytomegalovirus serostatus. A separate validation cohort of more than 100 different subjects was used in addition to the approximately 670-subject first cohort. High-throughput TCR immunosequencing, statistical association of individual TCRs with disease status, and machine learning were combined to predict cytomegalovirus infection status. In a later genetic analysis, genome-wide SNP genotypes for 398 of the 666 donors were used, and that subset was treated as a discovery cohort. Among some 400 genotyped donors of the cohort, an average of roughly 230,000 unique TCR beta nucleotide sequences was sequenced per donor, of which approximately 19% were non-productive. Every discovery cohort repertoire had been produced on one sequencing platform. The number of donors typed differed by locus, with roughly 620-630 for A, B, C, DRB1 and DQB1, 522 for DQA1, nearly 610 for DPA1, and 450 to 480 for DPB1. Roughly 320 gigabases of sequencing data and around 80 million unique TCR sequences made up an early release that covered about 640 HLA-typed donors. To study patterns of TCR occurrence, a later analysis re-analyzed previously published TCR beta repertoires from around 660 donors and added high-resolution HLA genotyping. In the later analysis, no new phenotypic data were used to find candidate immune exposures; instead, reliance was placed on TCR beta sequences and their occurrence across donors.

The cohort consisted of 650 to 700 healthy bone marrow donors. At the time of sampling, all cohort members were nominally healthy, though unrecorded immune exposures were likely present. The donor was CMV seronegative and belonged to the group of 350 to 400 seronegative cohort members. A peripheral blood sample was provided by each donor, and peripheral blood mononuclear cells were used for TCR beta sequencing. Genomic DNA extraction from the blood cell samples was performed with the Qiagen DNeasy Blood Extraction Kit. The study at large found these results: About 15 rarely observed V segments, including chromosome 9 orphons, were excluded from the earlier analysis of some 590 of the donors because counts were too low. Across donors, most TCR sequences were observed very rarely, whereas some public TCRs were present in many individuals. In vitro tests confirmed that a few of the cytomegalovirus-associated TCR beta chains recognize cytomegalovirus antigens. CMV serostatus was the only immune exposure information available for the cohort. Compared with equally common non-associated chains, HLA-associated TCR beta chains in a later analysis were more clonally expanded and had lower generation probabilities. Because HLA typing was unavailable for some donors at each locus, only the typed subset was used in association tests. A later genetic analysis associated a missense DCLRE1C variant with V-gene and J-gene trimming of TCR beta chains, and an independent cohort replicated the association. An earlier analysis of approximately 540 of the donors showed that most TCR beta V segments appeared in productive rearrangements either about 90% or about 30% of the time, which broadly matched IMGT annotations. The authors suggested that the approach could potentially be extended to other disease states and immunological phenotypes. In a later analysis, around 17,000 TCR beta sequences were associated with specific HLA alleles at a false discovery rate of 0.05. The classifier was reported to diagnose cytomegalovirus status with high specificity and sensitivity in both the original and validation cohorts. Several of the top co-occurrence clusters appeared to be linked to parvovirus B19, influenza, CMV and Epstein-Barr virus, according to a later analysis. A further reported finding was that TCR beta sequences accurately predicted the HLA-A and HLA-B alleles for most subjects in the first cohort. When HLA alleles, especially DR and DQ, strongly co-occurred, attributing TCR associations to individual alleles was difficult. This cohort had only TCR beta chains sequenced, and the lack of alpha or paired-chain data limited which features could be detected. According to a later genetic analysis, donors in an Asian-associated ancestry cluster had fewer N-insertions in productive TCRs than the roughly 700-donor mean. In a later analysis, the rate of TCR association differed among HLA loci, with DRB1 alleles having the most associated TCRs and HLA-C alleles having the fewest. Correlated functional status among segregating V segments might be attributable to linkage disequilibrium, but an unknown experimental factor could not be ruled out. The presence/absence analyses assumed that sequencing depth was roughly uniform across donors, and that assumption may not be true. A group of highly shared sequence variants was considered likely to be a technical artifact of the sequencing pipeline. A total of fewer than 200 TCR beta chains were listed by the study as associated with cytomegalovirus. Most CMV-associated TCR beta chains appeared to be HLA-restricted in a later analysis, and the HLA associations seemed to be driven largely by CMV exposure.

The TCR originated in a man aged 25 to 45 in good health and CMV-seronegative. The sample comprised PBMCs.

The CDR3 amino acid sequence is: CASSTTGFSTDTQYF. The nucleotide sequence reads as follows: TGCGCCAGCAGCACAACAGGATTTAGCACAGATACGCAGTATTTT. The chain joins TRBV5-1 to TRBJ2-3; TRBD1 is possibly the D segment (5 matching bases). Sequences SGHRS (CDR1) and YFSETQ (CDR2) are obtained from the germline V gene. The CDR3 numbers 15 residues from cysteine through phenylalanine. The DNA shown is the 45-base CDR3, in frame from base 1. V and J are truncated by 4 bases and 0 bases respectively, leaving an intervening sequence of 12 bases.